These 19 T cell receptor beta chains came from one sample sequenced in a study of breast tumors, draining lymph nodes, adjacent tissues. Axillary draining lymph nodes of breast cancer patients supplied the node samples. TCRdb re-derived calls from the multiplex PCR reads in MiXCR, one entry per CDR3 protein. The table shows fewer than 300,000 distinct CDR3 sequences, with roughly 32% occurring only once. Sequenced material: axillary lymph node tissue. The receptors stem from a female donor with breast cancer. Some clones in this sample may be carry-over from other donors' samples.

The chain recombines TRBV2 with TRBJ2-5, with 8 bases identical to TRBD1. The CDR3 is 12 amino acids. The ends lost 6 bases at V and 5 bases at J; junction bases unmatched: 2. Germline CDR1 is SNHLY and CDR2 is FYNNEI. The CDR3 loop is CASSRTGETQYF. In DNA form, the CDR3 reads TGTGCCAGCAGCAGGACAGGGGAGACCCAGTACTTC. Full variable domain (missing parts from reference TRBV2 and TRBJ2-5): EPEVTQTPSHQVTQMGQEVILRCVPISNHLYFYWYRQILGQKVEFLVSFYNNEISEKSEIFDDQFSVERPDGSNFTLKIRSTKLEDSAMYFCASSRTGETQYFGPGTRLLVL.

This clonotype has at least ten counts. The chain combines TRBV12-3 or TRBV12-4 with TRBJ2-5; 13 nucleotides align to TRBD2. The CDR3 is 17 amino acids. V lost 3 bases and J lost 2; bases outside the gene matches: 6. The CDR3 reads CASSFPRGLAGQETQYF. CDR3 in DNA: TGTGCCAGCAGTTTCCCCCGGGGACTAGCGGGGCAAGAGACCCAGTACTTC.

This rearrangement joins TRBV5-1 to TRBJ1-4, with 8 positions matching TRBD1. Trimming cost V 4 bases and J 1 base; bases outside gene matches: 12. The CDR3 spans 18 residues. The germline V gene encodes CDR1 SGHRS and CDR2 YFSETQ. CDR3 amino acids: CASSPGQGGWQTNEKLFF. For the CDR3, the DNA is TGCGCCAGCAGCCCCGGACAGGGAGGGTGGCAAACTAATGAAAAACTGTTTTTT.

The table lists this clonotype with many counts. This chain connects TRBV11-3 to TRBJ1-1, with no clear D. The germline V gene encodes CDR1 SGHNT and CDR2 YENEEA. This CDR3 has 13 amino acids. V lost 0 bases to trimming and J lost 4 bases, with 6 bases between them. CDR3 loop: CASSLDRTTEAFF. CDR3 in DNA: TGTGCCAGCAGCTTAGATAGGACCACTGAAGCTTTCTTT.

In this sample, this clonotype turned up many times. The rearrangement links TRBV9 to TRBJ2-2, with 9 bases that match TRBD2. In germline, CDR1 is SGDLS, CDR2 YYNGEE. CDR3 length: 14 residues. The J segment lost 6 bases and the V segment lost 3 bases, leaving 3 bases of the junction unmatched. The CDR3 loop is CASSGIAGAGELFF. The CDR3 DNA reads as TGTGCCAGCAGCGGAATAGCGGGAGCCGGGGAGCTGTTTTTT.

The rearrangement joins TRBV7-9 to TRBJ2-1; 16 bases map to TRBD2. J gave up 3 bases and V 3 bases, and 8 bases lay outside the gene matches. Germline V gene lookup returns CDR1 SEHNR and CDR2 FQNEAQ (reference sequence). The CDR3 has 19 amino acids. This chain's CDR3 is CASSFPGLAGGLRYNEQFF. DNA for the CDR3: TGTGCCAGCAGCTTCCCGGGACTAGCGGGAGGGCTCCGCTACAATGAGCAGTTCTTC.

The rearrangement joins TRBV5-6 to TRBJ1-5; D might be TRBD1 (5 bases). This CDR3 is built from 16 residues. Trimming removed 4 bases from V and 8 bases from J, with 22 bases in between. The germline V gene encodes CDR1 SGHDT and CDR2 YYEEEE. The CDR3 loop is CASSPLGGGTGEPQHF. The CDR3 DNA follows: TGTGCCAGCAGCCCCTTGGGCGGGGGGACCGGGGAGCCCCAGCATTTT.

This clonotype was detected ten times or more. The chain employs TRBV7-3 and TRBJ2-7; 8 bases are a match to TRBD2. V shed 2 bases, J shed 2 bases, and the junction held 20 bases outside the gene matches. Germline V gives CDR1 SGHTA, CDR2 FQGTGA. The CDR3 runs to 20 residues. CDR3 sequence (DNA): TGTGCCAGCAGCTTATCGTTTAATTCGAGCGGGAGCGCTGAACCCTACGAGCAGTACTTC. Protein: CASSLSFNSSGSAEPYEQYF.

DNA for the CDR3: TGCAGCGTTGAAGAATGGCAGGGGGTAGTACTAGACTATGGCTACACCTTC. This sequence encodes CSVEEWQGVVLDYGYTF. V is TRBV29-1 and J is TRBJ1-2, with 7 bases aligning to TRBD1. Looked up from germline, CDR1 is SQVTM and CDR2 is ANQGSEA. V trimming: 0 bases; J trimming: 3 bases; junction bases outside the gene matches: 13. This CDR3 is 17 amino acids long.

There are many counts of this clonotype. The rearrangement links TRBV5-1 to TRBJ2-3; 9 bases align to TRBD1. Germline CDR1 SGHRS, CDR2 YFSETQ. Trimming took 4 bases from V and 4 from J; bases not matched to a gene: 13. The CDR3 loop spans 17 amino acids. The CDR3 protein is CASSPGLSGQGPDTQYF. The CDR3 DNA sequence: TGCGCCAGCAGCCCGGGGTTGTCGGGACAGGGTCCAGATACGCAGTATTTT.

This clonotype has a count of ten or more. The rearrangement links TRBV15 to TRBJ2-1; TRBD2 matches 8 bases. The germline gives CDR1 LNHNV, CDR2 YYDKDF (reference sequence). This CDR3 is 16 amino acids long. V was clipped by 0 bases and J by 4 bases; unmatched bases: 5. The CDR3 loop reads CATSRDRSGGYNEQFF. As DNA, the CDR3 is TGTGCCACCAGCAGAGATCGGAGCGGGGGTTACAATGAGCAGTTCTTC.

This clonotype was observed at least ten times. J is TRBJ1-5 and V is TRBV30; 8 bases fit TRBD1. CDR3 length equals 13 residues. Looked up from germline, CDR1 is GTSNPN and CDR2 is SVGIG (reference sequence). The junction had 4 bases not matched to a gene; V was cut back by 3 bases and J by 6 bases. CDR3 nucleotides: TGTGCCTGGAGCGAAGGACAGGGTCAGCCCCAGCATTTT. Protein: CAWSEGQGQPQHF.

This clonotype was observed many times. V and J are TRBV6-1 and TRBJ1-2; 9 bases align to TRBD1. V shed 7 bases and J 5 bases; nucleotides not matched to a gene: 2. CDR1 and CDR2 (germline): MNHNS, SASEGT. The CDR3 length is 12 residues. CDR3 protein: CASTGTGYGYTF. The CDR3 bases are TGTGCCAGCACCGGGACAGGGTATGGCTACACCTTC.

The gene calls are TRBV20-1 and TRBJ2-2, with D possibly being TRBD2 (5 bases). This CDR3 region has 13 residues. Trimming stripped 5 bases from V and 9 bases from J, with 16 bases between. Germline V gene lookup returns CDR1 DFQATT and CDR2 SNEGSKA (reference sequence). The CDR3 sequence is CSAALAPHRELFF. In DNA, the CDR3 is TGCAGTGCTGCTCTAGCTCCCCACCGGGAGCTGTTTTTT.

This clonotype was detected many times. The chain is built from TRBV6-5 and TRBJ1-3; 11 bases agree with TRBD1. The CDR3 sequence is 16 residues long. CDR1 is MNHEY and CDR2 is SVGAGI in the germline V gene. Losses at the gene ends were 0 bases for V and 2 bases for J; bases not matched to a gene: 0. The CDR3 nucleotides are TGTGCCAGCAGTTACTCGGACAGGGGGCCTGGAAACACCATATATTTT. It encodes CASSYSDRGPGNTIYF.

The genes are TRBV7-9 and TRBJ1-4; 7 positions agree with TRBD1. The V and J ends lost 5 bases and 6 bases, in that order; junction bases with no gene match: 15. CDR1 SEHNR and CDR2 FQNEAQ come from the germline V gene (reference sequence). There are 17 residues in the CDR3. For the CDR3, the DNA is TGTGCCAGCAGCATAGGGGCGGCAGGGGGGACCTATGAAAAACTGTTTTTT. It specifies CASSIGAAGGTYEKLFF.

CDR3 in amino acids: CASSVGTSGATDTQYF. For the CDR3, the DNA is TGTGCCAGCAGCGTTGGGACTAGCGGGGCCACAGATACGCAGTATTTT. This rearrangement joins TRBV9 to TRBJ2-3; 13 bases align to TRBD2. Germline V gene sequence: CDR1 SGDLS, CDR2 YYNGEE. This CDR3 has 16 residues. V gave up 2 bases and J gave up 2 bases; unmatched junction bases: 2.

This clonotype appeared a few times. This may stem from a read error, because a much larger clone lies one nucleotide away. The V call is TRBV20-1, the J call TRBJ2-7; D is perhaps TRBD1 (8 bases). Germline V lookup: CDR1 DFQATT, CDR2 SNEGSKA (reference sequence). The CDR3 consists of 17 residues. The V and J ends lost 3 bases and 3 bases respectively, with 24 bases between them. The CDR3 is CSARGRGLPAGDYEQYF. The CDR3 bases are TGCAGTGCTAGGGGCAGGGGGCTCCCGGCGGGGGACTACGAGCAGTACTTC.

This clonotype was seen repeatedly, ten times or more. The chain uses TRBV6-1 and TRBJ1-5; 10 bases match TRBD1. Germline trimming cut 4 bases from V and 4 bases from J; bases unmatched to any gene: 7. CDR3 length equals 16 residues. Germline CDR1 MNHNS, CDR2 SASEGT. The CDR3 nucleotides are TGTGCCAGCAGTGTTAGACAGGGGGCCGATAATCAGCCCCAGCATTTT. Translated, it gives CASSVRQGADNQPQHF.